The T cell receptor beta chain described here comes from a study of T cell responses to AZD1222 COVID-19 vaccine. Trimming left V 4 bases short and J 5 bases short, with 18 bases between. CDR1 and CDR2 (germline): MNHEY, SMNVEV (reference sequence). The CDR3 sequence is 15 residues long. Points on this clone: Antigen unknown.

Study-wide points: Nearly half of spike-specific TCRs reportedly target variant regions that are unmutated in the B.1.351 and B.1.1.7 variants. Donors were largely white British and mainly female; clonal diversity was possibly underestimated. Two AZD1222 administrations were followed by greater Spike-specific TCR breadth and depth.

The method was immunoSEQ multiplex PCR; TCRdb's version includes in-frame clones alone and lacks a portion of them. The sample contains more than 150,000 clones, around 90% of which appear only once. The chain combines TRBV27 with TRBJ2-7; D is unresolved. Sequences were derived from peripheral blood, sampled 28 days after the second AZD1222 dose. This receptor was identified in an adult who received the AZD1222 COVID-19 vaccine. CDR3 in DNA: TGTGCCAGCAGTTACTCCCCCTTATTGGCGAACGAGCAGTACTTC. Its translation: CASSYSPLLANEQYF.